Listed here are 24 T cell receptor beta chains from one sample, sequenced in a study of shared clonotypes between healthy human individuals. Method: immunoSEQ multiplex PCR; TCRdb's copy keeps in-frame clones and lacks some. The table has about 2.4 million clones, 80% to 95% seen once. Sequencing was carried out using naive CD4+ T cells from PBMCs. The subset is: CD45RA+ positively selected. These receptors all stem from a man aged 18 to 29 in good health. Some clones in this sample may be carry-over from other donors' samples.

The chain links TRBV18 to TRBJ1-3; 7 bases align to TRBD1. The V gene's germline CDR1 is KGHSH and CDR2 LQKENI. The CDR3 loop spans 14 amino acids. V lost 3 bases to trimming and J lost 5 bases; unmatched junction nucleotides: 4. CDR3 region: CASSPPDRRNTIYF. The CDR3 region has the DNA TGTGCCAGCTCACCCCCGGACAGGAGAAACACCATATATTTT.

This sequence joins TRBV30 and TRBJ1-2, with D perhaps matching TRBD1 (5 bases). With 1 base removed from V and 7 bases from J, the gap between germline ends came to 10 bases. Per germline, CDR1 GTSNPN and CDR2 SVGIG (reference sequence). The CDR3 runs 12 residues. The CDR3: CAWSEGEPGYTF. DNA for the CDR3: TGTGCCTGGAGTGAAGGGGAACCTGGCTACACCTTC.

V is TRBV5-5 and J is TRBJ1-1; 8 bases fit TRBD1. J lost 6 bases, V lost 4 bases, and 11 bases had no gene match. Looked up from germline, CDR1 is SGHKS and CDR2 is YYEKEE (reference sequence). The CDR3 has 15 amino acids. The CDR3, as DNA: TGTGCCAGCAGCACTAGGACAGGGCAGGGGCCTGAAGCTTTCTTT. This encodes CASSTRTGQGPEAFF.

V usage is TRBV7-6 and J usage is TRBJ2-5, with no clear D. Germline loops: CDR1 SGHVS, CDR2 FNYEAQ. The V end was cut by 5 bases, the J end by 5 bases, with 9 bases between. CDR3 length: 12 amino acids. Here the CDR3 reads CASSRAGETQYF. The CDR3 coding sequence is TGTGCCAGCAGCCGAGCAGGCGAGACCCAGTACTTC. The variable domain in full, completed from reference TRBV7-6 and TRBJ2-5, reads GAGVSQSPRYKVTKRGQDVALRCDPISGHVSLYWYRQALGQGPEFLTYFNYEAQQDKSGLPNDRFSAERPEGSISTLTIQRTEQRDSAMYRCASSRAGETQYFGPGTRLLVL.

The chain employs TRBV7-6 and TRBJ2-5, with D possibly TRBD2 on 6 matching bases. CDR1 SGHVS and CDR2 FNYEAQ come from the germline V gene. V was pared by 0 bases and J by 13 bases, with 12 bases between. The CDR3 is 12 residues long. Written as DNA, the CDR3 is TGTGCCAGCAGCTTAGCCCGCCGGGAGATGTACTTC. This codes for CASSLARREMYF.

The chain carries TRBV5-1 and TRBJ1-2; D is uncertain. V gave up 1 base and J gave up 2 bases, with 12 bases separating them. The CDR3 consists of 15 residues. Looked up from germline, CDR1 is SGHRS and CDR2 is YFSETQ. CDR3 sequence reads: CASSLWVGNNYGYTF. The CDR3 coding sequence is TGCGCCAGCAGCTTGTGGGTCGGAAACAACTATGGCTACACCTTC. The full variable domain, rest sourced from reference TRBV5-1 and TRBJ1-2, is KAGVTQTPRYLIKTRGQQVTLSCSPISGHRSVSWYQQTPGQGLQFLFEYFSETQRNKGNFPGRFSGRQFSNSRSEMNVSTLELGDSALYLCASSLWVGNNYGYTFGSGTRLTVV.

V gene TRBV28 combines with J gene TRBJ1-2; D ambiguous. The CDR3 is 14 residues long. The germline CDR1 and CDR2 sequences are MDHEN and SYDVKM. Trimming took off 2 bases at V and 4 bases at J, with 11 bases between the two ends. CDR3 loop: CASSLEAGAYGYTF. DNA for the CDR3: TGTGCCAGCAGTTTAGAGGCGGGCGCCTATGGCTACACCTTC.

This clone came up a few times. The chain combines TRBV9 with TRBJ2-1, with 13 bases that match TRBD2. Trimming at V came to 3 bases and at J to 5 bases, leaving 2 bases not matched to a gene. This CDR3 has 15 residues. The germline gives CDR1 SGDLS, CDR2 YYNGEE. The CDR3 loop is CASSETSGRNNEQFF. In DNA, the CDR3 is TGTGCCAGCAGCGAGACTAGCGGGAGGAACAATGAGCAGTTCTTC.

The rearrangement joins TRBV27 to TRBJ1-1; possible D gene TRBD1, 5 bases. The CDR3 runs to 15 residues. With 2 bases removed from V and 3 bases from J, the gap between germline ends came to 13 bases. Germline loops: CDR1 MNHEY, CDR2 SMNVEV (reference sequence). The CDR3, as DNA: TGTGCCAGCAGTTTACGGGGGTTCATTTACACTGAAGCTTTCTTT. Protein sequence: CASSLRGFIYTEAFF.

The CDR3 DNA is TGTGCCAGCAGCTCCACAGGGAGCTACAACTATGGCTACACCTTC. Its protein is CASSSTGSYNYGYTF. The chain employs TRBV7-2 and TRBJ1-2; possible D gene TRBD1, 6 bases. Per the germline V gene, CDR1 is SGHTA and CDR2 is FQGNSA. This CDR3 has 15 residues. Trimming pared 4 bases from V and 2 bases from J, leaving 14 bases between.

The J gene is TRBJ1-2, the V gene TRBV6-5, with TRBD1 identical over 8 bases. Germline values: CDR1 MNHEY, CDR2 SVGAGI. CDR3 length: 16 amino acids. Trimming took 0 bases from V and 3 from J; bases not matched to a gene: 6. CDR3 nucleotide sequence: TGTGCCAGCAGTTACTCGAGGACAGGGCTTTACTATGGCTACACCTTC. Translation gives CASSYSRTGLYYGYTF.

The rearrangement uses TRBV19 and TRBJ2-2; 7 bases line up with TRBD2. Unmatched junction bases numbered 2, after V lost 6 bases and J lost 1 base. The length of the CDR3 is 14 residues. Germline CDR1 and CDR2: LNHDA and SQIVND (reference sequence). CDR3 in amino acids: CASRGGRNTGELFF. The CDR3 nucleotides are TGTGCCAGTAGGGGCGGGAGGAACACCGGGGAGCTGTTTTTT.

The V gene is TRBV2, the J gene TRBJ2-2; TRBD1 might be the D (6 bases). Trimming left V 8 bases short and J 0 bases short, with 22 bases between. CDR1 and CDR2 from the germline V gene are SNHLY and FYNNEI. The CDR3 has 18 amino acids. CDR3 region: CASRDKIRGVSNTGELFF. In DNA form, the CDR3 reads TGTGCCAGCCGGGATAAAATCAGGGGCGTTTCGAACACCGGGGAGCTGTTTTTT. Combining the CDR3 with reference TRBV2 and TRBJ2-2 gives the whole variable domain EPEVTQTPSHQVTQMGQEVILRCVPISNHLYFYWYRQILGQKVEFLVSFYNNEISEKSEIFDDQFSVERPDGSNFTLKIRSTKLEDSAMYFCASRDKIRGVSNTGELFFGEGSRLTVL.

V usage is TRBV7-3 and J usage is TRBJ2-2; 10 nucleotides align to TRBD2. V lost 3 bases to trimming and J lost 2 bases; unmatched junction nucleotides: 12. CDR1 and CDR2 (germline): SGHTA, FQGTGA. CDR3 length equals 19 residues. As DNA, the CDR3 is TGTGCCAGCAGCTTGAGTGGTGGACTAGCGGTATTAAACACCGGGGAGCTGTTTTTT. It is translated as CASSLSGGLAVLNTGELFF.

In DNA form, the CDR3 reads TGTGCCAGTAGTATACAAGGTTTCACAGATACGCAGTATTTT. It codes for CASSIQGFTDTQYF. The chain carries TRBV19 and TRBJ2-3; D is ambiguous. The germline CDR1 and CDR2 sequences are LNHDA and SQIVND (reference sequence). The CDR3 is 14 amino acids. V lost 2 bases to trimming and J lost 2 bases, with 8 bases between them.

The chain combines TRBV9 with TRBJ2-3, with 7 bases that match TRBD1. The CDR3 is 16 residues long. V lost 3 bases to trimming and J lost 0 bases; unmatched junction nucleotides: 7. Germline V gene data show CDR1 as SGDLS and CDR2 as YYNGEE. The CDR3 DNA reads TGTGCCAGCAGCGACAGTTGGGACAGCAGCACAGATACGCAGTATTTT. This sequence encodes CASSDSWDSSTDTQYF.

DNA of the CDR3: TGTGCCAGCAGTTGGGTGACAGGGACCTCCTACGAGCAGTACTTC. Its translation is CASSWVTGTSYEQYF. The gene calls are TRBV28 and TRBJ2-7; 7 bases are shared with TRBD1. Looked up from germline, CDR1 is MDHEN and CDR2 is SYDVKM. V lost 4 bases to trimming and J lost 0 bases; unmatched junction nucleotides: 6. The CDR3 runs 15 residues.

The rearrangement joins TRBV28 to TRBJ2-7; possibly TRBD1 for D (6 bases). The CDR3 has 15 amino acids. CDR1 is MDHEN, CDR2 SYDVKM, per germline. The V and J ends lost 11 bases and 3 bases respectively, with 23 bases between them. The CDR3 reads CAASKTGKVFYEQYF. CDR3 DNA sequence: TGTGCCGCGTCAAAAACAGGGAAAGTTTTCTACGAGCAGTACTTC.

This clone has only a few counts. Here the CDR3 reads CASSIGYGNQPQHF. DNA for the CDR3: TGTGCCAGTAGTATTGGGTACGGGAATCAGCCCCAGCATTTT. The genes are TRBV19 and TRBJ1-5, with D unclear. From germline, CDR1 is LNHDA and CDR2 SQIVND (reference sequence). V lost 3 bases, J lost 4 bases, and 10 bases lay in between. There are 14 residues in the CDR3.

This chain connects TRBV9 to TRBJ2-5, with unresolved D. V was clipped by 0 bases and J by 7 bases, with 10 bases between them. CDR1 is SGDLS, CDR2 YYNGEE, per germline. This CDR3 has 13 residues. The CDR3 here is CASSVVGRGTQYF. The DNA of the CDR3 is TGTGCCAGCAGCGTAGTAGGACGAGGGACCCAGTACTTC.

The rearrangement joins TRBV28 to TRBJ1-1, with 7 positions matching TRBD1. CDR1 is MDHEN and CDR2 is SYDVKM in the germline V gene. This CDR3 has 13 residues. With V trimmed by 8 bases and J by 2 bases, 5 bases remained unmatched. For the CDR3, the DNA is TGTGCCAGCGACAGGGCCCCAAACACTGAAGCTTTCTTT. This gives the protein CASDRAPNTEAFF.

The rearrangement links TRBV15 to TRBJ1-6, with D unresolved. Germline loops: CDR1 LNHNV, CDR2 YYDKDF (reference sequence). The CDR3 has 16 amino acids. V lost 2 bases, J lost 8 bases, and 16 bases lay in between. CDR3 in amino acids: CATSRSTQRGYSPLHF. The CDR3 region has the DNA TGTGCCACCAGCAGATCGACACAGCGAGGGTATTCACCCCTCCACTTT.

J is TRBJ2-6 and V is TRBV10-3, with D perhaps being TRBD1 or TRBD2 (5 bases each). V shed 0 bases and J shed 3 bases, with 18 bases lying between them. CDR1 is ENHRY, CDR2 SYGVKD, per germline. This CDR3 has 19 amino acids. The CDR3 DNA sequence: TGTGCCATCAGTGAGTCCCCGGGAACGGGCCAGGGTGGGGCCAACGTCCTGACTTTC. The encoded protein is CAISESPGTGQGGANVLTF.

The V and J genes are TRBV27 and TRBJ2-1, with a tentative D call TRBD2 (5 bases). The CDR3 is made up of 16 amino acids. In germline, CDR1 is MNHEY, CDR2 SMNVEV (reference sequence). Trimming removed 2 bases at V and 9 bases at J, with 20 bases between. The CDR3 loop is CASSLAPGSPNREQFF. In DNA, the CDR3 is TGTGCCAGCAGTTTAGCCCCGGGGAGCCCCAATCGTGAGCAGTTCTTC.